Each of the 8 T cell receptor beta chains below was sequenced from the same sample in a study of T cells in Graves' hyperthyroidism and ophthalmopathy. Researchers amplified the TCR beta CDR3 regions from RNA transcripts. With the HTBI primer set, the TCR CDR3 went through a first round of RT-PCR. A single record per CDR3 protein comes from TCRdb applying MiXCR to the multiplex PCR reads. Among 640,000 or so distinct CDR3 sequences listed, approximately 14% were seen once. The sample taken for sequencing was blood. The receptors were sampled from a woman younger than 35 with Graves' ophthalmopathy.

This rearrangement joins TRBV10-2 to TRBJ1-5; 8 bases agree with TRBD1. V was clipped by 4 bases and J by 9 bases; unmatched bases: 8. Per the germline V gene, CDR1 is WSHSY and CDR2 is SAAADI. The CDR3 loop spans 14 amino acids. The CDR3, as DNA: TGCGCCAGCAGTGGGACAGGGTCCACGGGGCCCCAGCATTTT. It encodes CASSGTGSTGPQHF.

The sample holds a few counts of this clonotype. The chain links TRBV9 to TRBJ2-1; D is unclear. This CDR3 has 14 amino acids. Germline V gene sequence: CDR1 SGDLS, CDR2 YYNGEE. With 0 bases removed from V and 2 bases from J, the gap between germline ends came to 6 bases. CDR3: CASSVDRPYNEQFF. The CDR3 nucleotides read TGTGCCAGCAGCGTAGACCGACCCTACAATGAGCAGTTCTTC.

The CDR3 coding sequence is TGTGCCAGTAGTATTGGAAGCGGGAGGATTTTCGACGAGCAGTACTTC. Translating it yields CASSIGSGRIFDEQYF. J is TRBJ2-7 and V is TRBV19, with 9 bases aligning to TRBD2. Germline values: CDR1 LNHDA, CDR2 SQIVND (reference sequence). After removal of 3 bases from V and 5 bases from J, the junction contained 11 bases not matched to a gene. This CDR3 contains 16 residues.

The chain carries TRBV4-2 and TRBJ2-2; 10 bases align to TRBD2. From germline, CDR1 is LGHNA and CDR2 YNFKEQ. The CDR3 length is 18 residues. V was pared by 1 base and J by 1 base, with 6 bases of the junction left unmatched. The CDR3 here is CASSQGGSSGGNTGELFF. The CDR3 nucleotides are TGTGCCAGCAGCCAAGGGGGTTCTAGCGGGGGGAACACCGGGGAGCTGTTTTTT.

At least ten counts were recorded for this clonotype. The chain carries TRBV18 and TRBJ2-3; D perhaps matches TRBD1 (5 bases). Trimming removed 3 bases at V and 0 bases at J, with 10 bases between. CDR3 length equals 15 residues. Looked up from germline, CDR1 is KGHSH and CDR2 is LQKENI. DNA for the CDR3: TGTGCCAGCTCACCCGACAGTGCTAGCACAGATACGCAGTATTTT. The encoded protein is CASSPDSASTDTQYF.

Regarding this clonotype: Germline and junction disagree at one end, which may indicate a read error. The rearrangement joins TRBV12-3 or TRBV12-4 to TRBJ2-3; 10 bases are shared with TRBD2. The CDR3 contains 19 residues. The DNA of the CDR3 is TGTGCCAGCAGCTTTGTTCAGAGAGTACTAGCGGGGAGCACAGATACGCGGTATTTT. Translation: CASSFVQRVLAGSTDTRYF.

The chain carries TRBV4-1 and TRBJ1-2; tentatively, D is TRBD1 (5 bases). Germline V gene lookup returns CDR1 MGHRA and CDR2 YSYEKL. There are 17 residues in the CDR3. V was clipped by 1 base and J by 5 bases, with 20 bases between them. CDR3 protein: CASSQAIAGSIGYGYTF. DNA for the CDR3: TGCGCCAGCAGCCAAGCTATAGCAGGGTCGATAGGGTATGGCTACACCTTC.

In this sample, this clonotype turned up many times. The rearrangement joins TRBV29-1 to TRBJ2-2, with 9 bases matching TRBD2. J lost 1 base, V lost 6 bases, and 6 bases had no gene match. Germline assignment: CDR1 SQVTM and CDR2 ANQGSEA. The CDR3 spans 15 residues. The CDR3 region has the DNA TGCAGCGTAATTGGCGGGAGGGGGAACACCGGGGAGCTGTTTTTT. Translation: CSVIGGRGNTGELFF.